This T cell receptor (beta chain) comes out of a study of blood T cell repertoires in COVID-19. Study-level background: Acute and convalescent COVID-19 samples came from the United States, Italy and Spain.

Profiled with immunoSEQ multiplex PCR; TCRdb holds only in-frame clones, not every one. The sample records almost 250,000 clones, around 89% being singletons. Those enrolled, adults aged about 18 to 89 years, came from some 25 US areas. The sequenced sample was PBMCs or T cells enriched from blood (not recorded which). The clonotype was recovered from a woman aged 30 to 39 who had recovered from COVID-19.

CDR3 amino acids: CASSLSVRTGGGYTF. As DNA, the CDR3 is TGTGCCAGCAGTTTATCGGTCCGAACAGGGGGTGGCTACACCTTC. V and J are TRBV27 and TRBJ1-2; 8 bases fit TRBD1. CDR1 and CDR2 (germline): MNHEY, SMNVEV (reference sequence). The CDR3 loop spans 15 amino acids. V shed 0 bases, J shed 7 bases, and the junction held 7 bases outside the gene matches.